This TCR beta chain came from a study of blood T cell repertoires in COVID-19. Study-level background: COVID-19 samples from acute and convalescent phases originated in the United States, Italy and Spain. T cells, B-cell-depleted T cells, or PBMCs provided the cDNA or gDNA that served as material.

The CDR3 consists of 15 residues. Germline CDR1 reads MDHEN; CDR2 reads SYDVKM. The germline V and J ends were trimmed by 5 bases and 2 bases, with 15 bases remaining between them. The participants were between about 18 and 89 years old and came from about two dozen US areas. Contact with a PCR-confirmed or clinician-diagnosed COVID-19 case occurred within 2 weeks of entry. Repertoires were generated with immunoSEQ multiplex PCR, while TCRdb's copy carries only in-frame clones and drops some. This repertoire shows some 200,000 clones, about 80% found once; its top ten account for approximately 4.8%. V usage is TRBV28 and J usage is TRBJ1-1, with D maybe TRBD1 (5 bases). The receptor was isolated from a woman in her forties or fifties who had been exposed to COVID-19. Material: PBMCs or T cells enriched from blood (not recorded which). DNA for the CDR3: TGTGCCAGCAGTCACCGACAGAGCCGAAACACTGAAGCTTTCTTT. This encodes CASSHRQSRNTEAFF. The full variable domain, rest sourced from reference TRBV28 and TRBJ1-1, is DVKVTQSSRYLVKRTGEKVFLECVQDMDHENMFWYRQDPGLGLRLIYFSYDVKMKEKGDIPEGYSVSREKKERFSLILESASTNQTSMYLCASSHRQSRNTEAFFGQGTRLTVV.